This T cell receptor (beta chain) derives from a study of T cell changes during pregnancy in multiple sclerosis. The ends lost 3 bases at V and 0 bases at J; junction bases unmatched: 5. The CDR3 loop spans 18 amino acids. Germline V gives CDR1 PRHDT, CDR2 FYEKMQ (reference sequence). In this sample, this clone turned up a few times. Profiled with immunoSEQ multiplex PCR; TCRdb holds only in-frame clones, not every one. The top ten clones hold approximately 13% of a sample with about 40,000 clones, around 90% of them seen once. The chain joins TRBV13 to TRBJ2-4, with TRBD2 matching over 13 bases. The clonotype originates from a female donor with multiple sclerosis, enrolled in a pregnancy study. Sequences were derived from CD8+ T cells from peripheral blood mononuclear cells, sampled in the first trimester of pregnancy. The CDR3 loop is CASSFGLAGVLAKNIQYF. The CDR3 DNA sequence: TGTGCCAGCAGCTTCGGACTAGCGGGGGTTCTAGCCAAAAACATTCAGTACTTC.